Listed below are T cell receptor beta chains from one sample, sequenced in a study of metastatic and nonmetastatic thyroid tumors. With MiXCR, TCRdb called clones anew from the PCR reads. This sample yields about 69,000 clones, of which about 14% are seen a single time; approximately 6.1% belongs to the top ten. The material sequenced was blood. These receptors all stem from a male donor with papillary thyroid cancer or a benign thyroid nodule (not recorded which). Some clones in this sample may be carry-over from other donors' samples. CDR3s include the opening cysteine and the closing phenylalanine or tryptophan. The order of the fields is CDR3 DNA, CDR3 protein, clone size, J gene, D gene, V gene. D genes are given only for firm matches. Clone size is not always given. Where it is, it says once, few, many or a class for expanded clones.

TGTGCCAGCAGTTCCCTGGGGCAGGCAGAAGAGACCCAGTACTTC | CASSSLGQAEETQYF | many | TRBJ2-5 | - | TRBV27
TGTGCCAGCAGCGTAGGACAGGGGATGGGGGAGACCCAGTACTTC | CASSVGQGMGETQYF | many | TRBJ2-5 | TRBD1 | TRBV9
TGCAGTGCCCCAAGAGGAGGGGTGGAGAAAGCTTTCTTT | CSAPRGGVEKAFF | many | TRBJ1-1 | - | TRBV20-1
TGTGCCAGCAGCTTAATCCGGGACAGTGACGTCACCGGGGAGCTGTTTTTT | CASSLIRDSDVTGELFF | many | TRBJ2-2 | TRBD1 | TRBV5-6
TGTGCCAGCAGCCCAACCGGGACTAGCGGCACAGATACGCAGTATTTT | CASSPTGTSGTDTQYF | many | TRBJ2-3 | TRBD2 | TRBV14
TGTGCCACCAGCAGAGTGTTCCGAGACACCGGGGAGCTGTTTTTT | CATSRVFRDTGELFF | many | TRBJ2-2 | - | TRBV15
TGTGCCAGCAGCTTAATGGGACAGGGAGGATGGCAGCCCCAGCATTTT | CASSLMGQGGWQPQHF | many | TRBJ1-5 | TRBD1 | TRBV11-2
TGTGCCAGCAGTCAAGGACAGGGGTTAGCCGGGGAGCTGTTTTTT | CASSQGQGLAGELFF | many | TRBJ2-2 | TRBD1 | TRBV28
TGTGCCAGCAGTTATAGGTACCCGTTAGGGGCCTACGAGCAGTACTTC | CASSYRYPLGAYEQYF | many | TRBJ2-7 | - | TRBV6-6
TGCAGTGCTAAACAGGGGGCAGGTTCCTACGAGCAGTACTTC | CSAKQGAGSYEQYF | - | TRBJ2-7 | TRBD1 | TRBV20-1
TGTGCCAGCATGCCGGGACAGTTGGGCAATCAGCCCCAGCATTTT | CASMPGQLGNQPQHF | few | TRBJ1-5 | TRBD1 | TRBV6-1
TGTGCCGGCAGCCCCAGGGGGCAGAACTCACCCCTCCACTTT | CAGSPRGQNSPLHF | - | TRBJ1-6 | TRBD1 | TRBV3-1
TGTGCCATCGAACGTGGGGCTAACTATGGCTACACCTTC | CAIERGANYGYTF | - | TRBJ1-2 | - | TRBV5-8
TGTGCCAGCAGTTACTCGTCAGGATATAACACTGAAGCTTTCTTT | CASSYSSGYNTEAFF | few | TRBJ1-1 | - | TRBV6-6
TGTGCCAGCAGACCACCTCCGGGGGGGGGCTACTATGGCTACACCTTC | CASRPPPGGGYYGYTF | many | TRBJ1-2 | - | TRBV28
TGCAGTGCTAGTCCCACATCCGGGACAGGGAGGGTAAGCTCCTACGAGCAGTACTTC | CSASPTSGTGRVSSYEQYF | - | TRBJ2-7 | TRBD1 | TRBV20-1
TGCGCCAGCAGCGGGGGACAGATCTATGGCTACACCTTC | CASSGGQIYGYTF | many | TRBJ1-2 | TRBD1 | TRBV5-1
TGTGCCAGCAGATATGACAGGTTCGGAAACACCGGGGAGCTGTTTTTT | CASRYDRFGNTGELFF | many | TRBJ2-2 | - | TRBV11-1
TGTGCCAGCAGCCCGACAGGTGATAACACCGGGGAGCTGTTTTTT | CASSPTGDNTGELFF | many | TRBJ2-2 | - | TRBV5-4
TGTGCCAGCACTCAAGGACTAACCCACCAGGGCGGCGAGCAGTACTTC | CASTQGLTHQGGEQYF | medium-sized | TRBJ2-7 | - | TRBV6-1
TGTGCCAGCAGCCTCCGGGACAGGGACACAGATACGCAGTATTTT | CASSLRDRDTDTQYF | many | TRBJ2-3 | TRBD1 | TRBV7-9
TGTGCCAGCAGTACAAACTATAGAAGGGGCCTGTACAATGAGCAGTTCTTC | CASSTNYRRGLYNEQFF | few | TRBJ2-1 | - | TRBV27
TGTGCCAGCAGCCACCTAGGGGACGGACAGGGGACAGATACGCAGTATTTT | CASSHLGDGQGTDTQYF | - | TRBJ2-3 | TRBD1 | TRBV12-3/TRBV12-4
TGTGCCAGTACAATTGAACGGACAGGGGCGATAACAGAGACCCAGTACTTC | CASTIERTGAITETQYF | many | TRBJ2-5 | TRBD1 | TRBV19
TGTGCCCTCGGACGGGACAGCTCTTCACCCCTCCACTTT | CALGRDSSSPLHF | many | TRBJ1-6 | TRBD1 | TRBV30
TGCGCCAGCAGCGCCGGACAGGGGGGGACGGAGACCCAGTACTTC | CASSAGQGGTETQYF | many | TRBJ2-5 | TRBD1 | TRBV10-1